The 15 T cell receptor beta chains reported below all come from one sample, sequenced in a study of blood T cell repertoires in COVID-19. TCRdb's copy holds only in-frame clones and misses some; the assay was immunoSEQ multiplex PCR. Here the sample spans 85,000 to 100,000 clones, almost 90% being singletons. Input material: peripheral blood. All receptors come from a man between 50 and 59 years old with COVID-19, enrolled during active disease.

CDR3 coding DNA: TGTGCCAGCAGCCAACGGTCTGGGGCCAACGTCCTGACTTTC. Its translation: CASSQRSGANVLTF. The gene calls are TRBV6-2 or TRBV6-3 and TRBJ2-6; no clear D gene. This CDR3 is 14 amino acids long. Germline values: CDR1 MNHEY, CDR2 SVGEGT. Trimming removed 6 bases from V and 1 base from J, with 7 bases in between.

This chain connects TRBV6-5 to TRBJ2-2; possibly TRBD1 for D (6 bases). Trimming took 6 bases from V and 2 from J, leaving 10 bases between them. CDR1 is MNHEY, CDR2 SVGAGI, per germline. The CDR3 spans 14 residues. The CDR3 loop reads CASRGDTNTGELFF. The CDR3 DNA follows: TGTGCCAGCAGGGGGGACACCAACACCGGGGAGCTGTTTTTT.

The gene calls are TRBV27 and TRBJ2-7; D ambiguous. This CDR3 has 16 amino acids. The germline V gene has CDR1 MNHEY and CDR2 SMNVEV (reference sequence). Trimming took 5 bases from V and 3 from J, leaving 20 bases between them. In DNA, the CDR3 is TGTGCCAGCAGTCCTATCCCGGCAGGTAAAAGCTACGAGCAGTACTTC. It translates to CASSPIPAGKSYEQYF.

The V and J genes are TRBV19 and TRBJ1-1, with 8 bases aligning to TRBD1. With V trimmed by 6 bases and J by 1 base, 1 base remained unmatched. The CDR3 has 13 amino acids. CDR1 is LNHDA, CDR2 SQIVND, per germline (reference sequence). The CDR3 loop reads CASRGQGNTEAFF. The CDR3 DNA follows: TGTGCCAGTAGAGGACAGGGGAACACTGAAGCTTTCTTT.

The J gene is TRBJ2-5, the V gene TRBV28; 9 bases are a match to TRBD2. The CDR3 has 13 amino acids. V lost 5 bases, J lost 3 bases, and 1 base stayed unmatched. The germline gives CDR1 MDHEN, CDR2 SYDVKM. The CDR3 DNA follows: TGTGCCAGCAGTCGACTAGCGGAAGAGACCCAGTACTTC. Its translation is CASSRLAEETQYF.

The V gene is TRBV5-4, the J gene TRBJ1-3, with D unresolved. This CDR3 spans 14 amino acids. The V end was cut by 4 bases, the J end by 0 bases, with 8 bases between. Looked up from germline, CDR1 is SGHNT and CDR2 is YYREEE (reference sequence). The CDR3 DNA sequence: TGTGCCAGCAGCCCGCACAGCTCTGGAAACACCATATATTTT. Translated: CASSPHSSGNTIYF.

This CDR3 is CASSPRQGNFSPLHF. Here the CDR3 DNA reads TGTGCCAGCAGTCCGAGACAGGGGAACTTTTCACCCCTCCACTTT. This rearrangement joins TRBV2 to TRBJ1-6, with 8 bases lining up with TRBD1. Germline V gene sequence: CDR1 SNHLY, CDR2 FYNNEI. V dropped 5 bases and J dropped 9; count of bases not matched to a gene: 9. The CDR3 contains 15 residues.

This clone was seen a handful of times. J is TRBJ2-7 and V is TRBV11-2, with a possible D match to TRBD2 (7 bases). This CDR3 spans 16 amino acids. Germline-derived CDR1 and CDR2 are SGHAT and FQNNGV. V was pared by 5 bases and J by 0 bases, with 17 bases between. The CDR3 sequence: CASSPRGAWGSYEQYF. CDR3 in DNA: TGTGCCAGCAGCCCCCGGGGGGCTTGGGGCTCCTACGAGCAGTACTTC.

CDR3 nucleotides: TGTGCCAGCAGCTTAGACAGGGGGCGCGCACCACTCTATGGCTACACCTTC. Translation gives CASSLDRGRAPLYGYTF. This chain links TRBV7-8 with TRBJ1-2; TRBD1 matches 9 bases. V shed 1 base, J shed 4 bases, and the junction held 10 bases outside the gene matches. Germline values: CDR1 SGHVS, CDR2 FQNEAQ. The CDR3 has 17 residues.

V is TRBV5-4 and J is TRBJ1-2; D may be TRBD1 (5 bases). CDR3 length: 11 amino acids. Deletions cut 7 bases from V and 4 bases from J, with 8 bases between. From germline, CDR1 is SGHNT and CDR2 YYREEE (reference sequence). The CDR3 DNA reads as TGTGCCAGCGGGAGGGGCTATGGCTACACCTTC. It specifies CASGRGYGYTF.

This clone was detected once. The genes are TRBV7-6 and TRBJ2-7, with TRBD1 matching over 9 bases. J was trimmed by 3 bases and V by 4 bases; bases with no gene match: 7. The CDR3 is 15 amino acids. CDR1 is SGHVS and CDR2 is FNYEAQ in the germline V gene. The CDR3 coding sequence is TGTGCCAGCAGCTCCCCGGGACAGGGCTTCTACGAGCAGTACTTC. Amino acid sequence: CASSSPGQGFYEQYF. The entire variable domain, with the rest obtained from reference TRBV7-6 and TRBJ2-7, is as follows: GAGVSQSPRYKVTKRGQDVALRCDPISGHVSLYWYRQALGQGPEFLTYFNYEAQQDKSGLPNDRFSAERPEGSISTLTIQRTEQRDSAMYRCASSSPGQGFYEQYFGPGTRLTVT.

J is TRBJ2-3 and V is TRBV4-1, with D possibly matching TRBD1 (6 bases). The V end lost 2 bases, the J end lost 0 bases, and 12 bases lay between the germline ends. The CDR3 sequence is 16 residues long. Germline V gene lookup returns CDR1 MGHRA and CDR2 YSYEKL. CDR3 protein: CASSQIQGSSTDTQYF. CDR3 in DNA: TGCGCCAGCAGCCAAATACAGGGATCTAGCACAGATACGCAGTATTTT.

The V call is TRBV6-1, the J call TRBJ2-3; 9 positions agree with TRBD2. CDR1 MNHNS and CDR2 SASEGT come from the germline V gene. The CDR3 loop spans 16 amino acids. V dropped 2 bases and J dropped 3; count of bases not matched to a gene: 6. The DNA of the CDR3 is TGTGCCAGCAGTGAACTGCGGGGGGGAGGGACAGATACGCAGTATTTT. Its protein product is CASSELRGGGTDTQYF.

This clone was detected only a few times. V gene TRBV2 combines with J gene TRBJ2-7, with 7 bases that match TRBD1. The CDR3 contains 12 residues. Germline assignment: CDR1 SNHLY and CDR2 FYNNEI. The V segment lost 7 bases and the J segment 5 bases; nucleotides outside the gene matches: 5. The chain's CDR3 is CASNWDRNEQYF. The CDR3 nucleotides are TGTGCCAGCAATTGGGACAGAAACGAGCAGTACTTC.

The chain couples TRBV2 to TRBJ1-4; D might be TRBD1 (6 bases). There are 13 residues in the CDR3. Germline V gives CDR1 SNHLY, CDR2 FYNNEI. Trimming pared 5 bases from V and 8 bases from J, leaving 12 bases between. CDR3 sequence: CASSWNQGEKLFF. As DNA, the CDR3 is TGTGCCAGCAGTTGGAACCAGGGGGAAAAACTGTTTTTT.